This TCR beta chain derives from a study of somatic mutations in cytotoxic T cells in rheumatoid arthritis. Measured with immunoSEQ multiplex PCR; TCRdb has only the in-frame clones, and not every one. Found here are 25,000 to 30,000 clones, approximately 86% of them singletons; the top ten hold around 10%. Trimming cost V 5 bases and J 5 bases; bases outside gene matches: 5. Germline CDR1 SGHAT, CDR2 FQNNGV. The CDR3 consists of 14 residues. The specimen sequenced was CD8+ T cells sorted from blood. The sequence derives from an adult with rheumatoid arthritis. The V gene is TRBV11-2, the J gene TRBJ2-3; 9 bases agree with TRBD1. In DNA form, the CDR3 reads TGTGCCAGCAGCAACTGGACAGGGGAAGATACGCAGTATTTT. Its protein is CASSNWTGEDTQYF.